Reported below is one T cell receptor beta chain. Its antigen target is currently unknown. No per-base quality is available; no much larger clone lies one base away. Inclusive of the bounding cysteine and phenylalanine, the CDR3 is 14 residues long. Of the read, only the CDR3 DNA is kept; its 42 bases are in frame from base 1. V is clipped by 2 bases and J by 4 bases, and the sequence between their germline boundaries is 11 bases long. The germline V gene gives CDR1 as MGHDK and CDR2 as SYGVNS. Using the deep immunoSEQ assay, multiplex PCR amplified TCR CDR3 regions from genomic DNA. Extracted genomic DNA from each cell subset was spread evenly across all wells of several immunoSEQ 96-well plates, with each plate serving as a replicate. Each replicate PCR for sorted subsets received around 200 ng genomic DNA, equal to roughly 33,000 T cell genomes. Purified libraries were quantified with a Qubit 3.0 fluorometer, sized on a Bioanalyzer 2100, and re-quantified with the KAPA Library Quantification kit. A separate single-read 150-cycle Illumina NextSeq 550 flow cell was used to sequence each immunoSEQ 96-well plate. The paper's processing steps were these. The immunoSEQ output contained only junctional sequences without quality scores, so filtering could not match that applied to full-length reads. To assign V/J genes and CDR3, sequences were annotated against IMGT germline references using PyIR, a Python wrapper for IgBLAST v1.9. Reads were removed for weak V/J assignments (E-value above 1e-6), missing CDR3, stop codons, out-of-frame junctions, or ambiguous translated residues. V3J clonotypes were defined as sequences sharing the same inferred V gene, J gene, and CDR3 amino acid sequence. To compute the percentage overlap between repertoires, the number of shared unique clonotypes was divided by the size of the smaller repertoire. Three approaches were used to assess repertoire richness: RTK rarefaction, the Chao1 estimator, and Recon v2.1 estimates of unobserved clonotypes. Generation probabilities were computed with OLGA for all TCRbeta clonotypes obtained by the gDNA method from several donors. TCRdb re-hosts the immuneACCESS table, in-frame sequences only. Its copies lack some clones; in the studies checked, an unresolved V gene accounts for under half of them, and the cause for the rest is not known. V and J calls and clone size are as listed in that table; D and trimming were resolved from the DNA. The sample table holds 2 million to 2.5 million clones, of which approximately 94% were seen once. The ten largest clones take up around 0.13% of the sample.

This specimen belongs to a study of shared clonotypes between healthy human individuals (dated by TCRdb to about 2020). Broadly, across the study: A couple of women and a few men aged 18 to 49 years were included in the cohort. The study deeply sequenced blood TCR repertoires of several healthy adults to estimate repertoire size and the extent of clonotype sharing between individuals. To increase sequencing depth and limit assay-specific biases, different laboratories used diverse techniques to prepare libraries and sequence TCR repertoires. For each donor, CD4 naive and CD4 memory were each run on three plates, CD8 naive on two plates, and CD8 memory on one plate. Per donor, leukapheresis produced somewhere between about 0.94 and 9.5 billion PBMCs.

Healthy HIV-negative adults with no recently reported acute infections or vaccinations were included as donors. Only Caucasian adults living in Nashville, Tennessee, USA were represented among the donors. CD4+ T cells were enriched by magnetic negative selection, after which naive cells were positively selected on CD45RA and the negative fraction was taken as the memory subset. Blood was collected by leukapheresis, and PBMCs were isolated by Ficoll-Histopaque density gradient centrifugation and then cryopreserved in liquid nitrogen vapor phase. Analytical flow cytometry was used to check the purity and quantity of each magnetically sorted T cell population. From each sorted fraction, genomic DNA was isolated and quantified by UV absorbance on a Nanodrop 2000c. Beyond this particular receptor, the publication reports: Sharing across four donors was observed for about 5% of naive CD4, 3% to 4% of naive CD8, roughly 2.4% of memory CD4, and about 0.4% of memory CD8 clonotypes. Only blood was sampled, and tissue TCR repertoires likely differ from those in blood. Naive subsets generally had larger estimated clonotype richness than memory subsets did. Rarefaction of sorted-subset datasets indicated incomplete sequencing despite the large sequencing depth. The small number of donors limited the genetic and exposure-history diversity represented. Compared with non-shared clonotypes, clonotypes shared by all four sorted-subset donors had higher generation probabilities. Pairwise subsampling indicated that sequencing depth was expected to affect the degree of clonotype sharing among donors.

The clonotype originates from a man aged 18 to 29 in good health. The sample comprised naive CD4+ T cells sorted from blood. The cell subset or site label for this specimen denotes: CD45RA+ positively selected. The rearrangement joined TRBV25-1 to TRBJ1-1; D gene: possibly TRBD1, on 5 matching bases. The CDR3 amino acid sequence is: CASSETLGGTEAFF. The sequenced DNA: TGTGCCAGCAGTGAAACTCTGGGGGGCACTGAAGCTTTCTTT.